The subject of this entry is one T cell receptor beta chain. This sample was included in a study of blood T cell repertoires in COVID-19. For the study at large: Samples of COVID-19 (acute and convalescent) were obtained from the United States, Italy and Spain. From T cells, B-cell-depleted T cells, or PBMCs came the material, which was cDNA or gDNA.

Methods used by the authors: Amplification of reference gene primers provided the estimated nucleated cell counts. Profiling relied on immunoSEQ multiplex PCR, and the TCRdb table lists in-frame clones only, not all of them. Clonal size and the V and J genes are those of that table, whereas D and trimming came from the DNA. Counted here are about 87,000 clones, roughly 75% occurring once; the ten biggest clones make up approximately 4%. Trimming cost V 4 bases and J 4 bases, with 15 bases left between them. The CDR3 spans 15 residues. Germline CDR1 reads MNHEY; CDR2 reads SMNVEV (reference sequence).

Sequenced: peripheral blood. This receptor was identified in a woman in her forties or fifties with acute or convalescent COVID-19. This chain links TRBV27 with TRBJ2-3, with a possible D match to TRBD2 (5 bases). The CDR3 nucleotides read TGTGCCAGCAGTTCGGGAAATATTCGGGCAGATACGCAGTATTTT. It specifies CASSSGNIRADTQYF.